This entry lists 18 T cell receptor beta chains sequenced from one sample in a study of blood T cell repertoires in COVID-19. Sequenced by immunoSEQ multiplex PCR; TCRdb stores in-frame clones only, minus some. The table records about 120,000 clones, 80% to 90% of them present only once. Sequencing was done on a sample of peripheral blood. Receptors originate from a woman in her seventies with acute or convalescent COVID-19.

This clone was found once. CDR3 in DNA: TGTGCCAGCAGCCGGCCAGAGGGTTCACCCCTCCACTTT. It specifies CASSRPEGSPLHF. This chain connects TRBV5-4 to TRBJ1-6; no clear D. The CDR3 is made up of 13 amino acids. Germline-derived CDR1 and CDR2 are SGHNT and YYREEE (reference sequence). V dropped 4 bases and J dropped 9 bases, with 11 bases sitting between them.

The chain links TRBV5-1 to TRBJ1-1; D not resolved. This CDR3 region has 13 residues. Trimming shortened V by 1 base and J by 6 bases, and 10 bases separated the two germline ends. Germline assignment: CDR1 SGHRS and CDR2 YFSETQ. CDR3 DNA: TGCGCCAGCAGCTTGCAGGTGGGAGCTGAAGCTTTCTTT. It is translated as CASSLQVGAEAFF.

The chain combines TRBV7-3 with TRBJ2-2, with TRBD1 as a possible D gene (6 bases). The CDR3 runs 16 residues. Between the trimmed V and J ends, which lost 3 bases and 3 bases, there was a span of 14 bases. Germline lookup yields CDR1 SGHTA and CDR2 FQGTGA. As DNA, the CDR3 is TGTGCCAGCAGCTTGCGAGGGGGAACTTACACCGGGGAGCTGTTTTTT. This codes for CASSLRGGTYTGELFF.

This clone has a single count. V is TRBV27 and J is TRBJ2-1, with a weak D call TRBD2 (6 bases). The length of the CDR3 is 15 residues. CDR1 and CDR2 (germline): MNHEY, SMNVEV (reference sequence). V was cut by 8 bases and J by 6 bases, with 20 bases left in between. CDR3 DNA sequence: TGTGCCAGCGGAACTTGGCGGGGACTGCTCAATGAGCAGTTCTTC. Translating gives CASGTWRGLLNEQFF.

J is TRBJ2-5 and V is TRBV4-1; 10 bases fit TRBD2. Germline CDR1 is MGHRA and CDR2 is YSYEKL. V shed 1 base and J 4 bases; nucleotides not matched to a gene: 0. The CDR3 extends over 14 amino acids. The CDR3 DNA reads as TGCGCCAGCAGCCAAGTAGCGGGGGGAGAGACCCAGTACTTC. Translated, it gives CASSQVAGGETQYF.

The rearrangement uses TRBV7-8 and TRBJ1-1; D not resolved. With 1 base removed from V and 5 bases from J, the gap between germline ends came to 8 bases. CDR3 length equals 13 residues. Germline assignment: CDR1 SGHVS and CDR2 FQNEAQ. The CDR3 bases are TGTGCCAGCAGCTTAGAAGAGGCGACTGAAGCTTTCTTT. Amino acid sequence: CASSLEEATEAFF.

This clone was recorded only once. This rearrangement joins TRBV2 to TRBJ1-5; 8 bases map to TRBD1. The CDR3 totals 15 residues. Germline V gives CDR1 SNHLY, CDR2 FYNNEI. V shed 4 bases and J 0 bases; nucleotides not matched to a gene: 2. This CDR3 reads CASSAGGLSNQPQHF. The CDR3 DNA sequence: TGTGCCAGCAGTGCAGGGGGCCTTAGCAATCAGCCCCAGCATTTT.

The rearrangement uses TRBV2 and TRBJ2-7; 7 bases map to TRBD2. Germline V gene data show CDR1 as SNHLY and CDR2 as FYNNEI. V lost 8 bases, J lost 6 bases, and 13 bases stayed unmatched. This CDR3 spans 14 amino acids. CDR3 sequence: CASWEGPDGGEQYF. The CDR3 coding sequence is TGTGCCAGCTGGGAGGGACCGGACGGGGGCGAGCAGTACTTC.

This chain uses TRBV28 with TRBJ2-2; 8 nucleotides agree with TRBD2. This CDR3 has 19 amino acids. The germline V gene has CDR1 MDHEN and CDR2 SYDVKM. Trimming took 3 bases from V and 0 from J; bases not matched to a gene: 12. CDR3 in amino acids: CASSLKLAGFRTNTGELFF. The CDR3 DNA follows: TGTGCCAGCAGTTTGAAGTTAGCGGGGTTTCGAACGAACACCGGGGAGCTGTTTTTT.

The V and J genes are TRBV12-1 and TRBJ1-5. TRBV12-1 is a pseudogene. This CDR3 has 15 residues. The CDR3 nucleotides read TGTGCCAGCAGCGAACTGGTGTCGGTGGATCAGCCCCAGCATTTT. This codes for CASSELVSVDQPQHF.

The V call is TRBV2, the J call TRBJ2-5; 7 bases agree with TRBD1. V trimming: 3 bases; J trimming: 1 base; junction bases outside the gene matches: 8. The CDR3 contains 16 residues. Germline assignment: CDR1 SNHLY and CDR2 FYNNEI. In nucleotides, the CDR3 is TGTGCCAGCAGTGAGACGACAGGGCGTATCCAAGAGACCCAGTACTTC. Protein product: CASSETTGRIQETQYF.

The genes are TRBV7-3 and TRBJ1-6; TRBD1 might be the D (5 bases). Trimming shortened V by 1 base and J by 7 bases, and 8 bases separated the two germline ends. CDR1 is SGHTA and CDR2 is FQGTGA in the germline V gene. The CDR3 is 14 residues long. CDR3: CASSLSQGNSPLHF. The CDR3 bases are TGTGCCAGCAGCTTAAGTCAGGGAAATTCACCCCTCCACTTT.

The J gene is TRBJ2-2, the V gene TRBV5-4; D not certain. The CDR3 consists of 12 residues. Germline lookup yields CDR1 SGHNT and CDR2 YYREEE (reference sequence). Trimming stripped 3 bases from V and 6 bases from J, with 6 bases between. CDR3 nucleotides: TGTGCCAGCAGCTCTCTTGCCGGGGAGCTGTTTTTT. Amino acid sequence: CASSSLAGELFF.

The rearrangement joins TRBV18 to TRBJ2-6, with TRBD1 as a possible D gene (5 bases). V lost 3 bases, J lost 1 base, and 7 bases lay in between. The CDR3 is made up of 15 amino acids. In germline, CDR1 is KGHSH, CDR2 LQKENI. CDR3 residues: CASSPQGSGANVLTF. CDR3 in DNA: TGTGCCAGCTCACCCCAGGGATCTGGGGCCAACGTCCTGACTTTC. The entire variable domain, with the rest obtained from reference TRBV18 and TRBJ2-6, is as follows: NAGVMQNPRHLVRRRGQEARLRCSPMKGHSHVYWYRQLPEEGLKFMVYLQKENIIDESGMPKERFSAEFPKEGPSILRIQQVVRGDSAAYFCASSPQGSGANVLTFGAGSRLTVL.

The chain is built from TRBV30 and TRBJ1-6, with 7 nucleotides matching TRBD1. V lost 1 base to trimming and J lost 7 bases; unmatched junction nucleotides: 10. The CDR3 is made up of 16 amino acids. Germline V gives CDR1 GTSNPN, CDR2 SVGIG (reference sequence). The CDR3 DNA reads TGTGCCTGGAGTGCTCTTCAAGGGGGCTGGAATTCACCCCTCCACTTT. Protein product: CAWSALQGGWNSPLHF.

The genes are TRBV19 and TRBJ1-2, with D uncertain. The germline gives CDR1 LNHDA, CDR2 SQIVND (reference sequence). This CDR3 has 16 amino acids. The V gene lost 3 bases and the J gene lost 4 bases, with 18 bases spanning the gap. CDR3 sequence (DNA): TGTGCCAGTAGTATCCCCCGCCGAGGGCGCGGCTATGGCTACACCTTC. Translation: CASSIPRRGRGYGYTF.

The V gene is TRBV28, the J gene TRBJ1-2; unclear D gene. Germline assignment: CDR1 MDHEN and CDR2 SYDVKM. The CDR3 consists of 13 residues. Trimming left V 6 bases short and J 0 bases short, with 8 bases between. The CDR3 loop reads CASRWQANYGYTF. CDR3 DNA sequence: TGTGCCAGCAGGTGGCAGGCTAACTATGGCTACACCTTC.

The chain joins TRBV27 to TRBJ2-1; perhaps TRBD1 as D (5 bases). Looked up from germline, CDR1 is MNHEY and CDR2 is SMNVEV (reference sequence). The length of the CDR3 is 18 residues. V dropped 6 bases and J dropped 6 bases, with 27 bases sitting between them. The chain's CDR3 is CASRVTVGADVVGNEQFF. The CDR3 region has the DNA TGTGCCAGCAGAGTCACTGTTGGGGCCGACGTCGTCGGCAATGAGCAGTTCTTC.